This TCR beta chain was sequenced in a study of low-dose radiotherapy and immunotherapy resistance in tumors. Covering alpha and beta chains, TRAV- and TRBV-specific primers were used for the first-strand cDNA. TCRs were amplified for roughly 20 PCR cycles with a constant-region primer and V-primer adapter. In TCRdb, the reads were re-called with MiXCR into one record per CDR3 protein. The data hold just over 90,000 distinct CDR3 sequences, with roughly 20% observed a single time. In germline, CDR1 is SGHVS, CDR2 FNYEAQ. The CDR3 length is 14 residues. Trimming took off 1 base at V and 4 bases at J, with 10 bases between the two ends. In its sample, this clonotype was seen many times. The time point is: after trial treatment. Treatment noted: LDRT plus nivolumab, ipilimumab, low-dose cyclophosphamide and aspirin (RACIN trial).

The specimen comprised PBMCs, sampled after low-dose radiotherapy plus immunotherapy. This receptor was taken from a female donor with ovarian cancer. The chain links TRBV7-6 to TRBJ2-5; D could derive from TRBD1 or TRBD2 (5 bases each). CDR3: CASSLGGTPETQYF. The DNA for the CDR3 is TGTGCCAGCAGCTTAGGGGGGACCCCAGAGACCCAGTACTTC.